One and the same sample provided the 20 T cell receptor beta chains below, sequenced in a study of T-cell reconstitution after alpha-beta-depleted transplantation in children. The TCRbeta library was prepared with unique molecular identifiers. TCRdb ran MiXCR on the PCR reads and lists one entry per CDR3 protein. The table lists hundreds of thousands of distinct CDR3 sequences, roughly 10% of them singletons, with roughly 2.1% in the top ten. The sample was PBMCs, taken before TCRalphabeta/CD19-depleted stem cell transplant. These receptor sequences come from a child aged 2 to 10 with inherited bone marrow failure, due to receive a stem cell transplant.

Regarding this clonotype: This could be a read error, since a much larger clone is one nucleotide away. This sequence joins TRBV4-3 and TRBJ2-7; D ambiguous. CDR3 size: 14 residues. Germline-derived CDR1 and CDR2 are LGHNA and YSLEER. The CDR3 sequence is CDSSQAIGYYEQYF. The CDR3 bases are TGCGACAGCAGCCAAGCAATTGGCTACTACGAGCAGTACTTC.

This clonotype was seen at least ten times. The chain employs TRBV20-1 and TRBJ2-1; 8 bases align to TRBD2. This CDR3 has 16 amino acids. Trimming cost V 0 bases and J 1 base; bases outside gene matches: 5. CDR1 is DFQATT, CDR2 SNEGSKA, per germline (reference sequence). CDR3 loop: CSARDPAGVSYNEQFF. The CDR3 DNA is TGCAGTGCTAGAGACCCAGCGGGGGTATCCTACAATGAGCAGTTCTTC.

The table lists this clonotype with many counts. The chain is built from TRBV12-3 or TRBV12-4 and TRBJ2-1; 8 bases are a match to TRBD2. This CDR3 spans 14 amino acids. The junction had 2 bases not matched to a gene; V was cut back by 2 bases and J by 5 bases. In nucleotides, the CDR3 is TGTGCCAGCAGTTTACGGCGGGAGGACAATGAGCAGTTCTTC. Its protein product is CASSLRREDNEQFF.

This clonotype was counted at least ten times. The chain has TRBV29-1 and TRBJ2-1; maybe TRBD2 (6 bases). CDR1 SQVTM and CDR2 ANQGSEA come from the germline V gene. The V end was cut by 4 bases, the J end by 8 bases, with 12 bases between. This CDR3 comprises 12 residues. CDR3 nucleotides: TGCAGCGTTGGAGCAACGGGGGATGAGCAGTTCTTC. This encodes CSVGATGDEQFF.

This clonotype was found many times. V is TRBV5-1 and J is TRBJ2-1; 7 bases are a match to TRBD2. V was clipped by 6 bases and J by 2 bases; unmatched bases: 11. Germline V gene data show CDR1 as SGHRS and CDR2 as YFSETQ. The CDR3 spans 16 residues. CDR3 protein: CASTPLASSTYNEQFF. The CDR3 DNA reads as TGCGCCAGCACCCCACTAGCGAGTTCGACCTACAATGAGCAGTTCTTC.

This clonotype was seen repeatedly, ten times or more. CDR3: CASSHPGLLQETQYF. CDR3 in DNA: TGTGCCAGCAGCCACCCGGGCCTGCTTCAAGAGACCCAGTACTTC. V and J are TRBV25-1 and TRBJ2-5; D call uncertain. Trimming removed 6 bases at V and 2 bases at J, with 16 bases between. Germline V CDR1 and CDR2: MGHDK, SYGVNS. The CDR3 contains 15 residues.

This clonotype was seen only a few times. The chain has TRBV12-3 or TRBV12-4 and TRBJ1-1; maybe TRBD1 (6 bases). V lost 1 base to trimming and J lost 8 bases, with 17 bases between them. The CDR3 runs to 15 residues. The CDR3: CASSLGSGDTREAFF. The CDR3 nucleotides are TGTGCCAGCAGTTTAGGGTCCGGGGACACACGCGAAGCTTTCTTT.

This clonotype was seen at least ten times. The rearrangement links TRBV4-3 to TRBJ1-2; D is ambiguous. CDR3 length: 14 residues. CDR1 and CDR2 from the germline V gene are LGHNA and YSLEER. Trimming shortened V by 0 bases and J by 4 bases, and 9 bases separated the two germline ends. The CDR3 sequence: CASSQDLALYGYTF. CDR3 nucleotides: TGCGCCAGCAGCCAAGATTTAGCCCTCTATGGCTACACCTTC.

This chain connects TRBV7-2 to TRBJ1-5, with 8 bases lining up with TRBD1. The CDR3 spans 17 residues. V lost 2 bases, J lost 2 bases, and 8 bases stayed unmatched. From germline, CDR1 is SGHTA and CDR2 FQGNSA. The CDR3 spells CASSLKTGVGGNQPQHF. DNA for the CDR3: TGTGCCAGCAGCTTAAAGACAGGGGTTGGGGGCAATCAGCCCCAGCATTTT.

There are many counts of this clonotype. The chain carries TRBV29-1 and TRBJ1-1, with a tentative D call TRBD1 (5 bases). Germline CDR1 SQVTM, CDR2 ANQGSEA. This CDR3 comprises 12 residues. Trimming shortened V by 5 bases and J by 5 bases, and 12 bases separated the two germline ends. CDR3 DNA sequence: TGCAGCGTTCTAGAGGCAGGGACTGAAGCTTTCTTT. Translated: CSVLEAGTEAFF.

The chain has TRBV10-3 and TRBJ2-3; perhaps TRBD2 as D (6 bases). Germline values: CDR1 ENHRY, CDR2 SYGVKD. The CDR3 is 13 amino acids. V lost 9 bases, J lost 1 base, and 11 bases lay in between. The CDR3 spells CAMVAEGTDTQYF. The CDR3 nucleotides read TGTGCCATGGTAGCGGAGGGCACAGATACGCAGTATTTT.

This clonotype has at least ten counts. V usage is TRBV6-5 and J usage is TRBJ1-4; weak D call: TRBD1 (6 bases). Germline loops: CDR1 MNHEY, CDR2 SVGAGI. The CDR3 runs 16 residues. The germline V and J ends were trimmed by 4 bases and 5 bases, with 17 bases remaining between them. CDR3 in DNA: TGTGCCAGCAGTTTCGCCGAGGACAGCCAAAATGAAAAACTGTTTTTT. It specifies CASSFAEDSQNEKLFF.

There are many counts of this clonotype. The chain couples TRBV5-5 to TRBJ2-2; tentatively, D is TRBD2 (6 bases). Looked up from germline, CDR1 is SGHKS and CDR2 is YYEKEE (reference sequence). This CDR3 spans 16 amino acids. Trimming took off 3 bases at V and 5 bases at J, with 17 bases between the two ends. The CDR3 nucleotides read TGTGCCAGCAGCTCCGAGGGCGGGGCTTGGACCGGGGAGCTGTTTTTT. Residues: CASSSEGGAWTGELFF.

This clonotype was seen many times. V is TRBV9 and J is TRBJ2-1; 9 bases match TRBD2. This CDR3 has 15 residues. Germline V gene lookup returns CDR1 SGDLS and CDR2 YYNGEE. The V and J ends lost 0 bases and 8 bases, in that order; junction bases with no gene match: 6. For the CDR3, the DNA is TGTGCCAGCAGCGTAGATGGGCGGGAGGGCGATGAGCAGTTCTTC. Amino acids: CASSVDGREGDEQFF.

This clonotype has a count of ten or more. The V call is TRBV5-5, the J call TRBJ2-2; no definite D call. The CDR3 loop spans 12 amino acids. V was cut by 7 bases and J by 6 bases, with 10 bases left in between. CDR1 and CDR2 (germline): SGHKS, YYEKEE (reference sequence). CDR3 amino acids: CASSRIPGELFF. The DNA for the CDR3 is TGTGCCAGCTCTCGGATCCCCGGGGAGCTGTTTTTT.

The V and J genes are TRBV7-6 and TRBJ2-7; 14 bases match TRBD2. V was pared by 5 bases and J by 3 bases, with 6 bases of the junction left unmatched. Germline V gives CDR1 SGHVS, CDR2 FNYEAQ. The CDR3 sequence is 16 residues long. CDR3 protein: CASSPGLAGAGYEQYF. CDR3 nucleotides: TGTGCCAGCAGCCCGGGACTAGCGGGAGCCGGCTACGAGCAGTACTTC.

This clonotype was found many times. CDR3 sequence (DNA): TGTGCCAGCAGTTTATCTCGGTGGGCCCGCTCCGACTCTGGGGCCAACGTCCTGACTTTC. It codes for CASSLSRWARSDSGANVLTF. The chain carries TRBV27 and TRBJ2-6; D not resolved. Germline V gene sequence: CDR1 MNHEY, CDR2 SMNVEV (reference sequence). The ends were cut back, 0 bases at V and 0 bases at J, with 18 bases in the middle. The CDR3 is made up of 20 amino acids.

This clonotype was counted ten times or more. CDR3 coding DNA: TGTGCCACCAGCAGAGGAGCCGTCGCCTACGAGCAGTACTTC. Its translation is CATSRGAVAYEQYF. The chain recombines TRBV15 with TRBJ2-7, with D hard to call. This CDR3 comprises 14 residues. CDR1 and CDR2 (germline): LNHNV, YYDKDF (reference sequence). With 1 base removed from V and 2 bases from J, the gap between germline ends came to 9 bases.

This clonotype has a handful of counts. The gene calls are TRBV6-1 and TRBJ1-2; D is undetermined. V dropped 2 bases and J dropped 6 bases, with 10 bases sitting between them. There are 13 residues in the CDR3. The V gene's germline CDR1 is MNHNS and CDR2 SASEGT. In DNA, the CDR3 is TGTGCCAGCAGTGAAATGCGTACGGATGGCTACACCTTC. The encoded protein is CASSEMRTDGYTF.

At least ten counts were recorded for this clonotype. The chain links TRBV27 to TRBJ1-2; maybe TRBD1 (5 bases). The V gene's germline CDR1 is MNHEY and CDR2 SMNVEV (reference sequence). Between the trimmed V and J ends, which lost 3 bases and 0 bases, there was a span of 17 bases. This CDR3 has 17 residues. For the CDR3, the DNA is TGTGCCAGCAGTTTCCGACGAGGGGCCACGGCTAACTATGGCTACACCTTC. This codes for CASSFRRGATANYGYTF.